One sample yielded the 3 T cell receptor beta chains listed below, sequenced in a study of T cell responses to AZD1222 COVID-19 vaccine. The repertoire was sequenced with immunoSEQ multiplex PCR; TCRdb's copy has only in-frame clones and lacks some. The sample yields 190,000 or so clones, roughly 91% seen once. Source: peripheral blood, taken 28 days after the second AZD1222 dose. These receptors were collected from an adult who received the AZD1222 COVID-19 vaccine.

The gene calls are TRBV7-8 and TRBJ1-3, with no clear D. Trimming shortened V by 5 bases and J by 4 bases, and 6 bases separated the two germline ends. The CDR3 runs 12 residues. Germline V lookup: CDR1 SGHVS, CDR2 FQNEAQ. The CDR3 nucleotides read TGTGCCAGCAGCCTCGCAGGAAACACCATATATTTT. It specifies CASSLAGNTIYF. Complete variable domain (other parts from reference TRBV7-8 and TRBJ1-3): GAGVSQSPRYKVAKRGQDVALRCDPISGHVSLFWYQQALGQGPEFLTYFQNEAQLDKSGLPSDRFFAERPEGSVSTLKIQRTQQEDSAVYLCASSLAGNTIYFGEGSWLTVV.

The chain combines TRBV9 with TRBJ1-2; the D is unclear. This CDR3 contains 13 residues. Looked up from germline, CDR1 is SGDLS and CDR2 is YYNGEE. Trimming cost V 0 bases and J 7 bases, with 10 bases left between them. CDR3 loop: CASSVGDVAGYTF. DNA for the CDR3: TGTGCCAGCAGCGTAGGAGACGTCGCTGGCTACACCTTC.

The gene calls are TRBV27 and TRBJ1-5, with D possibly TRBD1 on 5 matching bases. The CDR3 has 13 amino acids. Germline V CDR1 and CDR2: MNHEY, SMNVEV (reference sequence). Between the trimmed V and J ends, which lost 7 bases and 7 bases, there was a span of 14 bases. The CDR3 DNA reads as TGTGCCAGCACCCAAAGGTCAGGGCAGCCCCAGCATTTT. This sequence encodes CASTQRSGQPQHF.